This T cell receptor beta chain was sequenced for a study of blood T cells in healthy people across ages. The overall study: About one barcoded TCR beta cDNA was captured per two T cells. Study-wide results and limits: Per-million-T-cell TCR beta diversity fell roughly linearly with age.

Looked up from germline, CDR1 is SGHDN and CDR2 is FVKESK. The CDR3 is made up of 17 amino acids. Unmatched junction bases numbered 13, after V lost 1 base and J lost 8 bases. Concerning this clonotype: What it binds is not known.

PCR was performed a second time for 7 to 11 cycles using a sample-barcoded 5' primer and a J-beta primer mix. TCRdb reprocessed the 5' RACE reads via MiXCR and lists one record per CDR3 protein. In the table there are more than 1,400,000 distinct CDR3 sequences, roughly 40% of which are singletons. This chain connects TRBV14 to TRBJ2-1, with 8 positions matching TRBD2. This clonotype was sampled from a woman aged 18-29 years in good health. The sequencing input was blood. This CDR3 is CASSQVWGTRSYDEQFF. Here the CDR3 DNA reads TGTGCCAGCAGCCAAGTCTGGGGGACTAGGAGTTACGATGAGCAGTTCTTC.